This entry is about one TCR beta chain. Per the germline V gene, CDR1 is KGHSH and CDR2 is LQKENI. This CDR3 contains 15 residues. V gave up 5 bases and J gave up 5 bases; unmatched junction bases: 12. This specimen belongs to a study of blood T cell repertoires in COVID-19. Original handling: By means of reference gene primer amplification, nucleated cell counts were estimated. The protocol was immunoSEQ multiplex PCR, while the TCRdb copy is restricted to in-frame clones and leaves out a portion. V, J and clone size are those of that table, while D and trimming were read from the DNA. The profile shows 150,000 or so clones, 70% to 90% of them singletons.

The sequencing input was peripheral blood. This TCR was sampled from a woman aged 55-69 years with acute or convalescent COVID-19. The chain joins TRBV18 to TRBJ2-7; the match to TRBD1 covers 7 bases. The CDR3 sequence is CASSGWAQGVDEQYF. CDR3 DNA sequence: TGTGCCAGCTCAGGTTGGGCCCAGGGGGTGGACGAGCAGTACTTC. The full variable domain, in which reference TRBV18 and TRBJ2-7 provide the parts outside the CDR3, is NAGVMQNPRHLVRRRGQEARLRCSPMKGHSHVYWYRQLPEEGLKFMVYLQKENIIDESGMPKERFSAEFPKEGPSILRIQQVVRGDSAAYFCASSGWAQGVDEQYFGPGTRLTVT.